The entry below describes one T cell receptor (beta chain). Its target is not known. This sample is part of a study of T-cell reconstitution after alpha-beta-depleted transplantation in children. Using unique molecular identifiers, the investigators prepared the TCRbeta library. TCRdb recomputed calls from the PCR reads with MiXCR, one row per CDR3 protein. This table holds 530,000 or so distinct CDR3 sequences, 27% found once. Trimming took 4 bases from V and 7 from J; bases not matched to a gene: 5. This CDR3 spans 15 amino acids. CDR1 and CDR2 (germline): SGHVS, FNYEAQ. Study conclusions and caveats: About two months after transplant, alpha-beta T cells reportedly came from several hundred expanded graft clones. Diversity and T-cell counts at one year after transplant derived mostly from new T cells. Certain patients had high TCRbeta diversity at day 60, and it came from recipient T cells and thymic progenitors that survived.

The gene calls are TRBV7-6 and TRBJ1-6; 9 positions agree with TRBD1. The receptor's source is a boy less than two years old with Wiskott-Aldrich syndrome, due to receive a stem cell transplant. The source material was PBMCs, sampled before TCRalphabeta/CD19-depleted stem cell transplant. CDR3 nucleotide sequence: TGTGCCAGCAGCTCTTCCGGGACAGGGAATTCACCCCTCCACTTT. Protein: CASSSSGTGNSPLHF.